This T cell receptor (beta chain) was captured in a study of T cells in Graves' hyperthyroidism and ophthalmopathy. General observations from the study: Most thyroid clonotypes expanded above 0.001 were also detected in blood.

This clonotype turned up a few times. Its antigen is unknown. V lost 2 bases and J lost 2, with 15 bases in between. The CDR3 runs 16 residues. In germline, CDR1 is SEHNR, CDR2 FQNEAQ (reference sequence). Researchers amplified the TCR beta CDR3 regions from RNA transcripts. With the HTBI primer set, the TCR CDR3 went through a first round of RT-PCR. One entry per CDR3 protein, called by TCRdb with MiXCR from the multiplex PCR reads. The repertoire holds approximately 500,000 distinct CDR3 sequences, with 40% to 55% as singletons. The material sequenced was peripheral blood or thyroid tissue (not recorded which). The chain combines TRBV7-9 with TRBJ1-1; maybe TRBD1 (5 bases). The receptor comes from a woman aged 18-29 years with Graves' hyperthyroidism. This chain's CDR3 is CASSLPGRDGNTEAFF. The CDR3 coding sequence is TGTGCCAGCAGCTTACCCGGCAGGGATGGAAACACTGAAGCTTTCTTT.